Sequencing of this T cell receptor (beta chain) was carried out in a study of T cell changes during pregnancy in multiple sclerosis. Assay used: immunoSEQ multiplex PCR; TCRdb lists only in-frame clones, some missing. This sample has fewer than 75,000 clones, with more than 85% found just once. Trimming cost V 6 bases and J 15 bases; bases outside gene matches: 11. This CDR3 region has 12 residues. CDR1 and CDR2 (germline): SQVTM, ANQGSEA. This rearrangement joins TRBV29-1 to TRBJ2-1; 10 nucleotides agree with TRBD2. The specimen was peripheral blood, collected in the first trimester of pregnancy. The receptor was isolated from a female donor with multiple sclerosis, enrolled in a pregnancy study. The DNA of the CDR3 is TGCAGCGTCGGTAGGACTAGCGGCCCAGTGTTCTTC. This gives the protein CSVGRTSGPVFF.